This TCR beta chain was captured in a study of graft-versus-host responses after intestinal transplantation. For the study at large: Once they had received anti-thymocyte globulin induction, all recipients took tacrolimus and steroids for about 3 years.

Concerning this clone: Its antigen remains unknown.

The CDR3 consists of 14 residues. Trimming took 4 bases from V and 4 from J; bases not matched to a gene: 0. Looked up from germline, CDR1 is MNHNS and CDR2 is SASEGT. Sequenced by immunoSEQ multiplex PCR; TCRdb stores in-frame clones only, minus some. Of about 82,000 clones listed, 91% were seen once; the top ten hold 0.1%. Overall study results and limits: The highest levels of circulating GvH clones went along with early declines in HvG clones after transplant. The recipient marrow held GvH clones, and some of them showed up first in ileum or blood.

This TCR was recovered from a human donor who received an intestinal transplant. The material was unstimulated CD4+ T cells sorted from spleen or lymph node cells, obtained before intestinal transplant. The gene calls are TRBV6-1 and TRBJ2-3, with 12 bases that match TRBD2. The CDR3 DNA reads TGTGCCAGCAGTGCTAGCGGGGGGGCAGATACGCAGTATTTT. Protein product: CASSASGGADTQYF.